The clone carrying this T cell receptor (beta chain) was counted between two and nine times. A CD45RO/CCR7/CD25/CD127/CD95/CD27 panel sorted naive, central memory, regulatory and stem cell-like memory CD4+ cells. Each sorted population was over 98% pure. These data are taken from a study of beta chain features in type 1 diabetes. Study-level information: The examined sorted cells totaled approximately 110 million across samples.

As every portion of the isolated RNA was reverse transcribed, the sequencing read expressed TCRB transcripts. TCRdb keeps only in-frame clones here, not all; method: immunoSEQ multiplex PCR. The data contain around 450,000 clones, more than 9.5% of them singletons. Material for sequencing was naive CD4+ T cells from blood. This sequence originates from a woman under 30 in good health.

The CDR3 DNA reads as TGTGCCAGCAGCTTAGATTTGGCGAGTAGACGTGAGACCCAGTACTTC. Translated: CASSLDLASRRETQYF. The genes are TRBV7-6 and TRBJ2-5; no clear D gene. Trimming shortened V by 1 base and J by 5 bases, and 17 bases separated the two germline ends. This CDR3 region has 16 residues. Germline V gives CDR1 SGHVS, CDR2 FNYEAQ. The complete variable domain, with remaining parts taken from reference TRBV7-6 and TRBJ2-5, reads GAGVSQSPRYKVTKRGQDVALRCDPISGHVSLYWYRQALGQGPEFLTYFNYEAQQDKSGLPNDRFSAERPEGSISTLTIQRTEQRDSAMYRCASSLDLASRRETQYFGPGTRLLVL.